This paragraph reports one T cell receptor (beta chain). Antigen unknown. The CDR3 covers 15 residues. CDR1 is SEHNR, CDR2 FQNEAQ, per germline (reference sequence). The ends were cut back, 1 base at V and 4 bases at J, with 12 bases in the middle. Method: immunoSEQ multiplex PCR; TCRdb's copy keeps in-frame clones and lacks some. Of about 140,000 clones listed, less than 90% are singletons. This entry comes from a study of cytomegalovirus exposure and HLA in healthy donors. The overall study: The 130 or so validation repertoires used a platform that matched the one used for the 600 to 700 first-cohort repertoires, as a later analysis reported. Study-wide findings and caveats: Reportedly, cytomegalovirus status was diagnosed with high sensitivity and specificity.

The donors were in the approximately 120-subject validation cohort; that cohort was separate from the roughly 700-subject first cohort. The sample taken for sequencing was PBMCs. This sequence was found in a man aged 18 to 35 in good health and CMV-seronegative. This chain uses TRBV7-9 with TRBJ2-3; possibly TRBD1 for D (5 bases). The CDR3: CASSLDRRAADTQYF. The CDR3 region has the DNA TGTGCCAGCAGCTTAGATCGCAGGGCTGCAGATACGCAGTATTTT.